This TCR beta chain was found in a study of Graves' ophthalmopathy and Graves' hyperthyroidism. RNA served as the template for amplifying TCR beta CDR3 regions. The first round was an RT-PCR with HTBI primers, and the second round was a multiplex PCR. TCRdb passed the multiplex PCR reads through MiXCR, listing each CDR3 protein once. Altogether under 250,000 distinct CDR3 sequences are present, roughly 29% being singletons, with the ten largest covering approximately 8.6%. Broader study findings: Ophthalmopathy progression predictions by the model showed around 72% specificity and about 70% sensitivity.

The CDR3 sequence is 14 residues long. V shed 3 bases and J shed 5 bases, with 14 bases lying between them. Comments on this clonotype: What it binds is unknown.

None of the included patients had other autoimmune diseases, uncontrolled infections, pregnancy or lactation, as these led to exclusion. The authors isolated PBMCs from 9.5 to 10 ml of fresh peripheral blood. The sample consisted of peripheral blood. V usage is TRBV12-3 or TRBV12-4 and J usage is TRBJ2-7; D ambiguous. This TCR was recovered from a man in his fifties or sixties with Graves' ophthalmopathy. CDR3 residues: CASSLSGRHNEQYF. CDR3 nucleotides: TGTGCCAGCAGTTTGTCAGGACGCCACAACGAGCAGTACTTC.